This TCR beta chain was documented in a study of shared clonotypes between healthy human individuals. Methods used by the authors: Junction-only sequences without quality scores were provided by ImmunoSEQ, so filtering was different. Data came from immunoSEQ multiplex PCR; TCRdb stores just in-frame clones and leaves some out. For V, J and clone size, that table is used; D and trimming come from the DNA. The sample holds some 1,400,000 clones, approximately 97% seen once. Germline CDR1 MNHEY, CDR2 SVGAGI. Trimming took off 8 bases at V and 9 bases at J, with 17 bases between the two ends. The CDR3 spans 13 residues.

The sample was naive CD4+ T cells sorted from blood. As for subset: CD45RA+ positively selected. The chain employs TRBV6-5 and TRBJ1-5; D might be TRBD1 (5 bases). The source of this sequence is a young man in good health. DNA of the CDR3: TGTGCCAGCGCGAGAACCAGGGATGGGCCCCAGCATTTT. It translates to CASARTRDGPQHF.